This T cell receptor (beta chain) comes out of a study of cytomegalovirus exposure and HLA in healthy donors. The V and J ends lost 6 bases and 4 bases, in that order; junction bases with no gene match: 6. The CDR3 covers 14 residues. The germline V gene has CDR1 MDHEN and CDR2 SYDVKM. 60 Vbeta and 13 Jbeta primers were used in PCR. Here immunoSEQ multiplex PCR was the method, and the copy in TCRdb shows in-frame clones only, minus some. The sample holds 160,000 or so clones, about 79% seen once. This receptor was identified in a man in his forties or fifties in good health and CMV-seropositive. The source material was PBMCs. This chain connects TRBV28 to TRBJ1-2, with TRBD1 matching over 9 bases. CDR3 coding DNA: TGTGCCAGCAGCCCTGGGACAGGGTTCTATGGCTACACCTTC. It yields the protein CASSPGTGFYGYTF.